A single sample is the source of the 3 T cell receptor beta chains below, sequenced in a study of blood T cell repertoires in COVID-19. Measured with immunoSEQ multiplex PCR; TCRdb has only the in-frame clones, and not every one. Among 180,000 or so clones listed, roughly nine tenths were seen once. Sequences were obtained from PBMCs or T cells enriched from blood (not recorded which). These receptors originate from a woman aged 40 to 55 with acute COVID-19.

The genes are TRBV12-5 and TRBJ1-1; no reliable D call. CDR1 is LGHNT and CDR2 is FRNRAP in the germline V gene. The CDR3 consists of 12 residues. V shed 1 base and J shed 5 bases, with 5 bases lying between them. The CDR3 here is CASGLGRTEAFF. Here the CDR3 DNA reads TGTGCTAGTGGTTTGGGGAGGACTGAAGCTTTCTTT.

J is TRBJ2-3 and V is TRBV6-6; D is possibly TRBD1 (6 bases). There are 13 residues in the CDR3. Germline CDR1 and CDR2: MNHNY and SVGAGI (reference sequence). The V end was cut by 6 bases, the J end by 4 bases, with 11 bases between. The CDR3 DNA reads TGTGCCAGCAGACAGGGTAGCGCAGATACGCAGTATTTT. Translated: CASRQGSADTQYF.

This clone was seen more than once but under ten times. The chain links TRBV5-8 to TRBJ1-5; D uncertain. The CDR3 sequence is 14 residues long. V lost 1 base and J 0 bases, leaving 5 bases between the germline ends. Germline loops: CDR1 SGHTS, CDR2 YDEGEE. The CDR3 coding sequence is TGTGCCAGCAGCTTGCATTCTAGCAATCAGCCCCAGCATTTT. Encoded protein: CASSLHSSNQPQHF. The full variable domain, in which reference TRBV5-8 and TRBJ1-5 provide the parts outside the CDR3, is EAGVTQSPTHLIKTRGQQATLRCSPISGHTSVYWYQQALGLGLQFLLWYDEGEERNRGNFPPRFSGRQFPNYSSELNVNALELEDSALYLCASSLHSSNQPQHFGDGTRLSIL.